These 31 T cell receptor beta chains originate from one sample sequenced in a study of regulatory T cells in long-lasting Graves disease (dated by TCRdb to about 2021). Preparation of the library involved multiplex PCR. Sequencing was carried out with an Illumina HiSeq 4000. To build TCR beta libraries, CDR3 regions were amplified by Arm-PCR using iRepertoire HTBI primers. The public reads were quality trimmed at Q25 with fastp and then assembled into clones with MiXCR by TCRdb, keeping productive beta chains. Each entry is one CDR3 protein sequence, shown with its most common DNA and genes. The sample table shows some 420,000 distinct CDR3 sequences, and about 20% are seen once. Of the sample, 13% falls within the top ten clones. Explained via the paper, the time point label denotes: persistent/refractory GD, antithyroid drugs over 5 years with positive TRAb. RNA was extracted from PBMCs in TRIzol for both TCR sequencing and RNA sequencing.

The material was peripheral blood mononuclear cells (PBMCs), obtained when the disease was refractory, from a patient treated with antithyroid drugs. Receptors were obtained from a female donor with Graves disease.

The V gene is TRBV5-6, the J gene TRBJ2-2; D remains unclear. Germline lookup yields CDR1 SGHDT and CDR2 YYEEEE. There are 11 residues in the CDR3. V lost 1 base to trimming and J lost 10 bases, with 5 bases between them. As DNA, the CDR3 is TGTGCCAGCAGCTTGTACGAGGAGCTGTTTTTT. It is translated as CASSLYEELFF.

There are a few counts of this clonotype. The chain combines TRBV7-2 with TRBJ2-1, with 16 bases matching TRBD2. The CDR3 totals 14 residues. The V gene end was trimmed by 3 bases and the J gene end by 14 bases; junction bases not matched to a gene: 4. Per the germline V gene, CDR1 is SGHTA and CDR2 is FQGNSA. The CDR3 nucleotides are TGTGCCAGCAGCTTGGGACTAGCGGGGGGGCAGGAGTTCTTC. It is translated as CASSLGLAGGQEFF.

The chain is built from TRBV7-6 and TRBJ2-3, with D perhaps TRBD2 (5 bases). The CDR3 contains 11 residues. Germline loops: CDR1 SGHVS, CDR2 FNYEAQ. V lost 5 bases and J lost 8, with 8 bases in between. The CDR3 sequence is CASSPGGTQYF. CDR3 bases: TGTGCCAGCAGCCCCGGAGGTACGCAGTATTTT. The variable domain in full, completed from reference TRBV7-6 and TRBJ2-3, reads GAGVSQSPRYKVTKRGQDVALRCDPISGHVSLYWYRQALGQGPEFLTYFNYEAQQDKSGLPNDRFSAERPEGSISTLTIQRTEQRDSAMYRCASSPGGTQYFGPGTRLTVL.

The genes are TRBV20-1 and TRBJ2-4, with 13 bases identical to TRBD2. The germline V gene encodes CDR1 DFQATT and CDR2 SNEGSKA (reference sequence). The V gene end was trimmed by 5 bases and the J gene end by 0 bases; junction bases not matched to a gene: 7. The CDR3 loop spans 17 amino acids. The CDR3 region has the DNA TGCAGTGCTCTGACTAGCGGGGGGAAGCTAGCCAAAAACATTCAGTACTTC. It specifies CSALTSGGKLAKNIQYF.

This clonotype was seen more than once but under ten times. CDR3 coding DNA: TGCAGTGCTAGAGACGGGACAGGCGCTAACACTGAAGCTTTCTTT. Encoded protein: CSARDGTGANTEAFF. The J gene is TRBJ1-1, the V gene TRBV20-1; 8 bases align to TRBD1. The CDR3 sequence is 15 residues long. Germline CDR1 and CDR2: DFQATT and SNEGSKA (reference sequence). Trimming removed 0 bases from V and 2 bases from J; junction bases left unmatched: 5.

This clonotype was observed many times. J is TRBJ2-7 and V is TRBV11-2, with D perhaps matching TRBD1 (6 bases). V was pared by 1 base and J by 0 bases, with 7 bases between. The germline gives CDR1 SGHAT, CDR2 FQNNGV. There are 14 residues in the CDR3. The CDR3 region is CASSLGTVSYEQYF. The CDR3 nucleotides are TGTGCCAGCAGCTTAGGGACAGTCTCCTACGAGCAGTACTTC.

This clonotype occurred many times. The V and J genes are TRBV2 and TRBJ1-3, with D hard to call. The CDR3 has 13 amino acids. Germline CDR1 SNHLY, CDR2 FYNNEI. The V end was cut by 0 bases, the J end by 4 bases, with 4 bases between. The CDR3 DNA is TGTGCCAGCAGTGAAGCGGGAGGAAACACCATATATTTT. As protein: CASSEAGGNTIYF.

The V gene is TRBV7-3, the J gene TRBJ1-5; 11 bases map to TRBD1. V shed 5 bases, J shed 4 bases, and the junction held 4 bases outside the gene matches. This CDR3 spans 15 amino acids. Germline lookup yields CDR1 SGHTA and CDR2 FQGTGA. The CDR3 nucleotides read TGTGCCAGCAGCCCGGGACAGGGGGTGAATCAGCCCCAGCATTTT. It codes for CASSPGQGVNQPQHF.

This clonotype was recorded at least ten times. J is TRBJ1-1 and V is TRBV7-2, with TRBD1 matching over 8 bases. Germline CDR1 is SGHTA and CDR2 is FQGNSA. The length of the CDR3 is 16 residues. V lost 0 bases to trimming and J lost 0 bases; unmatched junction nucleotides: 3. The CDR3 DNA reads as TGTGCCAGCAGCTTAGCGACAGGGGAGATGAACACTGAAGCTTTCTTT. Protein: CASSLATGEMNTEAFF.

This clonotype was detected a few times. The chain couples TRBV3-1 to TRBJ1-2; tentatively, D is TRBD1 (6 bases). CDR3 length: 15 residues. Trimming took off 3 bases at V and 8 bases at J, with 19 bases between the two ends. Germline V gene data show CDR1 as LGHDT and CDR2 as YNNKEL (reference sequence). The DNA of the CDR3 is TGTGCCAGCAGCCAGGCAGGGGCCTTCAATAGGGGCTACACCTTC. This gives the protein CASSQAGAFNRGYTF.

V usage is TRBV6-2 or TRBV6-3 and J usage is TRBJ1-3; D gene uncertain. This CDR3 region has 16 residues. Trimming stripped 0 bases from V and 0 bases from J, with 9 bases between. Germline CDR1 MNHEY, CDR2 SVGEGT. CDR3 in amino acids: CASSYSQKFSGNTIYF. The DNA of the CDR3 is TGTGCCAGCAGTTACTCCCAGAAGTTCTCTGGAAACACCATATATTTT.

Concerning this clonotype itself: A single base separates this from a much larger clone, so it may be a read error. The chain carries TRBV20-1 and TRBJ1-1; D gene ambiguous. The CDR3 runs to 11 residues. Germline V lookup: CDR1 DFQATT, CDR2 SNEGSKA (reference sequence). The CDR3 DNA is TGCAATGCATGGACGTTGTCTGAAGCTTTCTTT. Its protein is CNAWTLSEAFF.

The sample holds a few counts of this clonotype. This chain uses TRBV6-1 with TRBJ1-2, with TRBD1 matching 8 bases. The V gene's germline CDR1 is MNHNS and CDR2 SASEGT. V dropped 6 bases and J dropped 7; count of bases not matched to a gene: 10. The CDR3 totals 14 residues. This CDR3 reads CASRPDRGWSGYTF. CDR3 in DNA: TGTGCCAGCAGGCCAGACAGGGGTTGGTCTGGCTACACCTTC.

This clonotype was recorded at least ten times. The gene calls are TRBV5-1 and TRBJ1-1, with unresolved D. V shed 4 bases and J shed 1 base, with 8 bases lying between them. CDR3 length equals 13 residues. Germline V gives CDR1 SGHRS, CDR2 YFSETQ. CDR3: CASSRSQNTEAFF. CDR3 nucleotides: TGCGCCAGCAGCCGAAGCCAGAACACTGAAGCTTTCTTT.

The chain couples TRBV28 to TRBJ1-2; D is perhaps TRBD1 (5 bases). The CDR3 sequence is 14 residues long. Germline loops: CDR1 MDHEN, CDR2 SYDVKM. The V end lost 6 bases, the J end lost 2 bases, and 13 bases lay between the germline ends. The CDR3 nucleotides are TGTGCCAGCAGCCCCGGAGGGGCAAACTATGGCTACACCTTC. This gives the protein CASSPGGANYGYTF.

This clonotype appeared many times. A much larger clone differs by one base, so this may be a read error. The chain links TRBV13 to TRBJ2-5; D not certain. The V gene lost 7 bases and the J gene lost 1 base, with 4 bases spanning the gap. The length of the CDR3 is 11 residues. From germline, CDR1 is PRHDT and CDR2 FYEKMQ (reference sequence). The CDR3 DNA reads TGTGCCAGCACCTTCCAAGAGACCCAGTACTTC. Residues: CASTFQETQYF.

The rearrangement uses TRBV3-2 and TRBJ1-2; no DNA check was done on the table's D call, TRBD1. TRBV3-2 has pseudogene status. The CDR3 has 17 residues. CDR3 loop: CASSQDPSTARNYGYTF. The CDR3 DNA is TGTGCCAGCAGCCAAGATCCATCGACAGCCCGTAACTATGGCTACACCTTC.

This clonotype was seen only a few times. V gene TRBV20-1 combines with J gene TRBJ1-1; maybe TRBD1 (6 bases). This CDR3 contains 12 residues. V was cut by 6 bases and J by 7 bases, with 15 bases left in between. Germline lookup yields CDR1 DFQATT and CDR2 SNEGSKA (reference sequence). The CDR3 reads CSALNRALEAFF. In DNA form, the CDR3 reads TGCAGTGCCCTAAACAGGGCCCTTGAAGCTTTCTTT.

The V gene is TRBV7-9, the J gene TRBJ1-4; a weak D match, TRBD1 (5 bases). The CDR3 runs 16 residues. Germline V lookup: CDR1 SEHNR, CDR2 FQNEAQ (reference sequence). The V and J ends lost 5 bases and 6 bases respectively, with 19 bases between them. CDR3 in amino acids: CASSPGSMRGDEKLFF. As DNA, the CDR3 is TGTGCCAGCAGCCCCGGTAGTATGCGGGGGGATGAAAAACTGTTTTTT.

The rearrangement uses TRBV4-3 and TRBJ1-5; perhaps TRBD1 as D (5 bases). From germline, CDR1 is LGHNA and CDR2 YSLEER. This CDR3 has 15 amino acids. Trimming removed 4 bases at V and 7 bases at J, with 17 bases between. Written as DNA, the CDR3 is TGCGCCAGCAGCCCTAGAGTGGGGGGGGACCAGCCCCAGCATTTT. Amino acid sequence: CASSPRVGGDQPQHF.

This clonotype has a handful of counts. The chain recombines TRBV25-1 with TRBJ2-2, with D tentatively TRBD1 or TRBD2 (5 bases each). The CDR3 length is 14 residues. V was pared by 3 bases and J by 5 bases, with 10 bases between. CDR1 is MGHDK, CDR2 SYGVNS, per germline. The CDR3 nucleotides read TGTGCCAGCAGTGATGCTGGGGGAACCGGGGAGCTGTTTTTT. It specifies CASSDAGGTGELFF. Supplemented by reference TRBV25-1 and TRBJ2-2, the full variable domain reads EADIYQTPRYLVIGTGKKITLECSQTMGHDKMYWYQQDPGMELHLIHYSYGVNSTEKGDLSSESTVSRIRTEHFPLTLESARPSHTSQYLCASSDAGGTGELFFGEGSRLTVL.

This clonotype was recorded many times. The gene calls are TRBV7-2 and TRBJ2-5, with D perhaps TRBD2 (5 bases). Deletions cut 5 bases from V and 5 bases from J, with 18 bases between. CDR3 size: 15 residues. Per the germline V gene, CDR1 is SGHTA and CDR2 is FQGNSA. The CDR3 region has the DNA TGTGCCAGCAGCCTTACTAGGAATTCGCCGGAGACCCAGTACTTC. Protein: CASSLTRNSPETQYF.

The chain links TRBV19 to TRBJ1-1; 8 nucleotides match TRBD1. This CDR3 contains 14 residues. The germline CDR1 and CDR2 sequences are LNHDA and SQIVND (reference sequence). Losses at the gene ends were 6 bases for V and 5 bases for J; bases not matched to a gene: 8. CDR3 sequence reads: CASSQTGAGTEAFF. The CDR3 DNA reads as TGTGCCAGTAGCCAGACAGGGGCCGGGACTGAAGCTTTCTTT.

A few counts support this clonotype. This sequence joins TRBV15 and TRBJ2-7; TRBD2 agrees at 9 bases. With V trimmed by 0 bases and J by 6 bases, 9 bases remained unmatched. CDR3 length equals 16 residues. Germline values: CDR1 LNHNV, CDR2 YYDKDF (reference sequence). The CDR3 nucleotides read TGTGCCACCAGCAGAGACCTAGCGGGAAGGATAAGCGAGCAGTACTTC. It specifies CATSRDLAGRISEQYF.

This clonotype has at least ten counts. V gene TRBV20-1 combines with J gene TRBJ1-1, with D possibly TRBD1 on 5 matching bases. Germline V gene lookup returns CDR1 DFQATT and CDR2 SNEGSKA (reference sequence). The CDR3 is made up of 12 amino acids. V shed 1 base and J shed 3 bases, with 6 bases lying between them. CDR3 amino acids: CSARGGDTEAFF. As DNA, the CDR3 is TGCAGTGCTAGAGGAGGGGACACTGAAGCTTTCTTT.

This clonotype was recorded many times. The chain is built from TRBV20-1 and TRBJ1-2; 8 bases are a match to TRBD1. The CDR3 covers 13 residues. V lost 8 bases, J lost 4 bases, and 9 bases stayed unmatched. The germline V gene has CDR1 DFQATT and CDR2 SNEGSKA (reference sequence). CDR3 in DNA: TGCAGTCCAAGACAGGGGCTTGGCTATGGCTACACCTTC. Amino acid sequence: CSPRQGLGYGYTF.

The rearrangement uses TRBV27 and TRBJ2-3; a weak D match, TRBD1 (5 bases). CDR1 and CDR2 (germline): MNHEY, SMNVEV (reference sequence). Trimming removed 5 bases at V and 4 bases at J, with 10 bases between. The CDR3 is made up of 13 amino acids. The CDR3 bases are TGTGCCAGCAGTCCTCAGGGATCAGATACGCAGTATTTT. Its translation is CASSPQGSDTQYF.

This clonotype was observed at least ten times. The chain links TRBV6-1 to TRBJ1-2, with D tentatively TRBD1 (5 bases). The germline gives CDR1 MNHNS, CDR2 SASEGT. V lost 6 bases and J lost 2, with 16 bases in between. The CDR3 contains 15 residues. CDR3 bases: TGTGCCAGCAGGCCCGGGACTACGAAGAACTATGGCTACACCTTC. It translates to CASRPGTTKNYGYTF.

This clonotype was seen ten or more times. V gene TRBV7-2 combines with J gene TRBJ1-4; D perhaps matches TRBD1 (5 bases). The CDR3 totals 16 residues. Germline V CDR1 and CDR2: SGHTA, FQGNSA. V lost 4 bases, J lost 3 bases, and 15 bases lay in between. This chain's CDR3 is CASSWGGPRSNEKLFF. The CDR3 region has the DNA TGTGCCAGCAGCTGGGGCGGACCCCGCTCTAATGAAAAACTGTTTTTT.

This clonotype was detected a few times. The chain employs TRBV29-1 and TRBJ1-2; perhaps TRBD1 as D (5 bases). Trimming took 1 base from V and 5 from J, leaving 17 bases between them. Germline CDR1 SQVTM, CDR2 ANQGSEA. This CDR3 comprises 15 residues. In nucleotides, the CDR3 is TGCAGCGTTGAAGTCGGGCAAGGGGAGGGGTATGGCTACACCTTC. This translates into CSVEVGQGEGYGYTF.

This clonotype was detected many times. The chain couples TRBV6-5 to TRBJ1-1, with D possibly matching TRBD1 (6 bases). Germline V gene sequence: CDR1 MNHEY, CDR2 SVGAGI. The CDR3 spans 15 residues. V lost 0 bases, J lost 5 bases, and 13 bases lay in between. The CDR3, as DNA: TGTGCCAGCAGTTACTCAGCCGGGGGGCGGACTGAAGCTTTCTTT. Translated: CASSYSAGGRTEAFF.